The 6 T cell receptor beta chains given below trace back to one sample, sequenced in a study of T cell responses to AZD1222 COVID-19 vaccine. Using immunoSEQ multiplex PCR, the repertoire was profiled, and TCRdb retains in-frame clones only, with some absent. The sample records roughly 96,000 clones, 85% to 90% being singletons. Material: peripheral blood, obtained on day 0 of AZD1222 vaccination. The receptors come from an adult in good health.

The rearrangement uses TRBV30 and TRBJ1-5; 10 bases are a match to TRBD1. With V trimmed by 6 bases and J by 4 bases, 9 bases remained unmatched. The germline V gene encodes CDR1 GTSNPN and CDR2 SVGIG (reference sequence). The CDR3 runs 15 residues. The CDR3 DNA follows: TGTGCCTGTACAGGGGGACAGGGGTCTAATCAGCCCCAGCATTTT. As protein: CACTGGQGSNQPQHF.

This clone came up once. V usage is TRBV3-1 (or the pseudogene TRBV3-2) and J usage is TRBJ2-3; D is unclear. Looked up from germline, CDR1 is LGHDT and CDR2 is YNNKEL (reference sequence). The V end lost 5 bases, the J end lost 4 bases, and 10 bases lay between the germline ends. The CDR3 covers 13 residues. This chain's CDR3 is CASSSPGPDTQYF. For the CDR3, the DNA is TGTGCCAGCAGCTCTCCCGGACCAGATACGCAGTATTTT.

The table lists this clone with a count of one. The CDR3 reads CASSIEARREETQYF. The CDR3 nucleotides are TGTGCCAGTAGTATAGAAGCGCGCAGGGAAGAGACCCAGTACTTC. This chain links TRBV19 with TRBJ2-5, with TRBD1 as a possible D gene (5 bases). This CDR3 spans 15 amino acids. Per germline, CDR1 LNHDA and CDR2 SQIVND (reference sequence). Trimming took 0 bases from V and 3 from J, leaving 11 bases between them.

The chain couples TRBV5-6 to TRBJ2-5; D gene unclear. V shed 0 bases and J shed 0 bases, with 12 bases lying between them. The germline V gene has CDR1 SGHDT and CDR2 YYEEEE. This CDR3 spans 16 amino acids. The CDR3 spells CASSLGLWSNQETQYF. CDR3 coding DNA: TGTGCCAGCAGCTTGGGATTGTGGTCGAACCAAGAGACCCAGTACTTC.

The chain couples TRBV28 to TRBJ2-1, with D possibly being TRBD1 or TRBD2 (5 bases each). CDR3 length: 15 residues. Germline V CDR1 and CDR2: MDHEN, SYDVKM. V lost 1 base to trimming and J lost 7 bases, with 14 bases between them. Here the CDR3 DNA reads TGTGCCAGCAGTTTATCTATGAGGGGCGAAAATGAGCAGTTCTTC. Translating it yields CASSLSMRGENEQFF.

The CDR3 spells CASSPRTGGNWGNEQFF. In DNA form, the CDR3 reads TGTGCCAGCAGCCCCAGGACAGGGGGCAATTGGGGGAATGAGCAGTTCTTC. This chain connects TRBV14 to TRBJ2-1, with TRBD1 matching 11 bases. The germline gives CDR1 SGHDN, CDR2 FVKESK. With V trimmed by 4 bases and J by 7 bases, 12 bases remained unmatched. The CDR3 runs 17 residues.